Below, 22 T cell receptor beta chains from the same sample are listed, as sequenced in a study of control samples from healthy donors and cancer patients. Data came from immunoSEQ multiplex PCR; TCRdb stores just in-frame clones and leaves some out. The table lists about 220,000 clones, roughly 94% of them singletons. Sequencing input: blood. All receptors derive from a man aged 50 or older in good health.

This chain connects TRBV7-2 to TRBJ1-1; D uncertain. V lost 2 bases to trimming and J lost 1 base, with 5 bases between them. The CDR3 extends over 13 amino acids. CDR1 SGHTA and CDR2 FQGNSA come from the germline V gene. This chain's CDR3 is CASSLRGNTEAFF. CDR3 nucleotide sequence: TGTGCCAGCAGCTTACGGGGGAACACTGAAGCTTTCTTT. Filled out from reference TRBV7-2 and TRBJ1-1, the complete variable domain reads GAGVSQSPSNKVTEKGKDVELRCDPISGHTALYWYRQSLGQGLEFLIYFQGNSAPDKSGLPSDRFSAERTGGSVSTLTIQRTQQEDSAVYLCASSLRGNTEAFFGQGTRLTVV.

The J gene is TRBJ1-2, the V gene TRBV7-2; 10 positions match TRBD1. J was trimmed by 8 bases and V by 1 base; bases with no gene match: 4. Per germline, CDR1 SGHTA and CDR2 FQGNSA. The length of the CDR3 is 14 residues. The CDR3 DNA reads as TGTGCCAGCAGCTTAGGTGGGACAGGGGTCGGCTACACCTTC. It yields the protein CASSLGGTGVGYTF.

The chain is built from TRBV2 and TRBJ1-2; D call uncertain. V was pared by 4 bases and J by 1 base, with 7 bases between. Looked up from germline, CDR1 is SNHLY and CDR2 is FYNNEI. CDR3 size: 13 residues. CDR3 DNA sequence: TGTGCCAGCAGTGGTCAGATTAACTATGGCTACACCTTC. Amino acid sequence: CASSGQINYGYTF.

Written as DNA, the CDR3 is TGTGCCAGCAGCTTGGCTAGCTCCACAGATACGCAGTATTTT. Protein sequence: CASSLASSTDTQYF. The chain joins TRBV5-6 to TRBJ2-3; maybe TRBD2 (5 bases). V lost 0 bases and J 2 bases, leaving 7 bases between the germline ends. The CDR3 spans 14 residues. Germline assignment: CDR1 SGHDT and CDR2 YYEEEE.

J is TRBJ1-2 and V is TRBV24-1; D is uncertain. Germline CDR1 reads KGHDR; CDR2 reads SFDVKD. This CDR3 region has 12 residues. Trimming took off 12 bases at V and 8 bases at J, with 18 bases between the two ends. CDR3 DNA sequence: TGTGCCGCCAAAGGTGACCGGGGAGGCTACACCTTC. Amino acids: CAAKGDRGGYTF.

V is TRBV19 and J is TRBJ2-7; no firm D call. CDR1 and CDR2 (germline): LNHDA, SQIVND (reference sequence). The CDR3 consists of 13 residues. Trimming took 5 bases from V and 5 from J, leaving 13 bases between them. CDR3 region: CASSARPPNEQYF. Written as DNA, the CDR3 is TGTGCCAGTAGTGCACGGCCCCCCAACGAGCAGTACTTC.

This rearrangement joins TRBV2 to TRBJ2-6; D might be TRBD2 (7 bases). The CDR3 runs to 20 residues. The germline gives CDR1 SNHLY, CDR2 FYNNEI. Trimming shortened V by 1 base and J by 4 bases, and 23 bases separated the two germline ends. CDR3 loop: CASSEGEGNRVLTGANVLTF. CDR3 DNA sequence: TGTGCCAGCAGTGAAGGGGAGGGGAACAGGGTTCTTACAGGGGCCAACGTCCTGACTTTC.

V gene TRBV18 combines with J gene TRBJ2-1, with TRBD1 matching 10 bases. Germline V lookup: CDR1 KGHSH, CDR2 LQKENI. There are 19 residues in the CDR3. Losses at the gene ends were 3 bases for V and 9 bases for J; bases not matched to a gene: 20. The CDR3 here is CASSPPVFAGTGEDAEQFF. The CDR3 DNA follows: TGTGCCAGCTCACCCCCGGTATTCGCCGGGACAGGGGAGGACGCTGAGCAGTTCTTC. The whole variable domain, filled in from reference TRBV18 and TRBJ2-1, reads NAGVMQNPRHLVRRRGQEARLRCSPMKGHSHVYWYRQLPEEGLKFMVYLQKENIIDESGMPKERFSAEFPKEGPSILRIQQVVRGDSAAYFCASSPPVFAGTGEDAEQFFGPGTRLTVL.

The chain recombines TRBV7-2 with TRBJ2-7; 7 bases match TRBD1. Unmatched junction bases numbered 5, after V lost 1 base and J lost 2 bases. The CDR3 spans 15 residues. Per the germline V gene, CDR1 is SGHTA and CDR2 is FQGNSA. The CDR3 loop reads CASSLVLGTAYEQYF. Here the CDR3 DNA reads TGTGCCAGCAGCTTAGTGCTAGGGACAGCCTACGAGCAGTACTTC.

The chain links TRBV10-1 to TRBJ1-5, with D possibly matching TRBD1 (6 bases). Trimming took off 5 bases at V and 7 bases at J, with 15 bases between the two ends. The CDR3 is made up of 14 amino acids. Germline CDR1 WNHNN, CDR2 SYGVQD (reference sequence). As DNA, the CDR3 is TGCGCCAGCAGTAAAGGGGGAAGCGGGCAGCCCCAGCATTTT. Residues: CASSKGGSGQPQHF.

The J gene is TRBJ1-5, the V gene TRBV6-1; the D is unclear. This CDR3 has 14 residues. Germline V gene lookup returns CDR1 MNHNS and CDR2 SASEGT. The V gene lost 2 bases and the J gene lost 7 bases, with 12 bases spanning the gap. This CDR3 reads CASSEIGVRQPQHF. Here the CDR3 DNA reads TGTGCCAGCAGTGAAATCGGGGTACGCCAGCCCCAGCATTTT.

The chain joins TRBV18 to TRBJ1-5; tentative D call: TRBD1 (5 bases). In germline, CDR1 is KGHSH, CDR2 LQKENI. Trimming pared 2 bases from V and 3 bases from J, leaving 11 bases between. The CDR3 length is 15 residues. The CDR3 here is CASSPAWGSNQPQHF. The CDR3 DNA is TGTGCCAGCTCACCAGCATGGGGGTCCAATCAGCCCCAGCATTTT.

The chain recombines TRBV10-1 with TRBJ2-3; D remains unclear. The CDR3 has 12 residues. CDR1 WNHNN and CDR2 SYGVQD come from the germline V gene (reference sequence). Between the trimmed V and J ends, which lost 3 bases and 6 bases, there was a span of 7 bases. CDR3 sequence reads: CASSEDADTQYF. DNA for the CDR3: TGCGCCAGCAGTGAAGACGCGGATACGCAGTATTTT.

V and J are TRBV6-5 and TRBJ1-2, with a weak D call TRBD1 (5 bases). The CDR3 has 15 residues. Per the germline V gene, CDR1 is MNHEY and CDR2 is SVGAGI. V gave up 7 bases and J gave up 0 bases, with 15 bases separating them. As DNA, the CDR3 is TGTGCCAGCACCACAGGTGGCCTTCCTAACTATGGCTACACCTTC. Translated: CASTTGGLPNYGYTF.

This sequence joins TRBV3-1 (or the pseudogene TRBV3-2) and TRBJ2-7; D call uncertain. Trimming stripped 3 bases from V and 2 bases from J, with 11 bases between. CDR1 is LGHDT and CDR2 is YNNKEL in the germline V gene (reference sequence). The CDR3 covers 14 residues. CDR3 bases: TGTGCCAGCAGCCAGGAGTTTCCCCCCTACGAGCAGTACTTC. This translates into CASSQEFPPYEQYF.

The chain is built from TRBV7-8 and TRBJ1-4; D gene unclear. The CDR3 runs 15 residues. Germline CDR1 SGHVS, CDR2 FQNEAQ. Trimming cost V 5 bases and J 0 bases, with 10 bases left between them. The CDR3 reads CASSPRTSTNEKLFF. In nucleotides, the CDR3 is TGTGCCAGCAGCCCCAGGACCTCAACTAATGAAAAACTGTTTTTT.

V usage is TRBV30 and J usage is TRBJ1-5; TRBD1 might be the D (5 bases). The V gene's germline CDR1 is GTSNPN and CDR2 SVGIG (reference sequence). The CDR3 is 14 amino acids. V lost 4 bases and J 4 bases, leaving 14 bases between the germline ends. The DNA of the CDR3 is TGTGCCTGGAAGCCCGGACACCATAATCAGCCCCAGCATTTT. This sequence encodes CAWKPGHHNQPQHF.

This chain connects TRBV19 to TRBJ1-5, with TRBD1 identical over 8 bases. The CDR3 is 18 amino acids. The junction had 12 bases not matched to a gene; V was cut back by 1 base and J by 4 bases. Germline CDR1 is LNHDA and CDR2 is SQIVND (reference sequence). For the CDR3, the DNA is TGTGCCAGTAGTATAGTCGGCAGGGAGACAGGGGTAAATCAGCCCCAGCATTTT. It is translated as CASSIVGRETGVNQPQHF.

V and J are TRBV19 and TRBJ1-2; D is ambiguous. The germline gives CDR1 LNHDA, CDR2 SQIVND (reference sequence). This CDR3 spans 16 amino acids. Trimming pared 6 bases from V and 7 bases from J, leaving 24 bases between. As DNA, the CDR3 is TGTGCCAGTAGCCCCTTCTCTGAAGGTGGTTCGCTTGGCTACACCTTC. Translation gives CASSPFSEGGSLGYTF.

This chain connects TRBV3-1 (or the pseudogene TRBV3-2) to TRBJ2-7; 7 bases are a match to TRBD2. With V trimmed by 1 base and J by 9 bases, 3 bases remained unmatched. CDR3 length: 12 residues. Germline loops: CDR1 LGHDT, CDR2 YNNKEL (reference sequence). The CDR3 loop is CASSQGGGGQYF. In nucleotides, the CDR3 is TGTGCCAGCAGCCAAGGGGGGGGAGGGCAGTACTTC.

In DNA form, the CDR3 reads TGCAGTACACAGGGGAGCTCCTACAATGAGCAGTTCTTC. Amino acid sequence: CSTQGSSYNEQFF. The J gene is TRBJ2-1, the V gene TRBV29-1; 7 bases are shared with TRBD1. CDR1 and CDR2 (germline): SQVTM, ANQGSEA. The CDR3 contains 13 residues.

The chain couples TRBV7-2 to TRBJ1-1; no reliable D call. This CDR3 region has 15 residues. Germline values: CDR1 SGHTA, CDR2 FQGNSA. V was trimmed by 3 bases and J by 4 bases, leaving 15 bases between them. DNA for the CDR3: TGTGCCAGCAGCTTTGTGAGAGAAGGCGGCACTGAAGCTTTCTTT. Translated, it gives CASSFVREGGTEAFF.